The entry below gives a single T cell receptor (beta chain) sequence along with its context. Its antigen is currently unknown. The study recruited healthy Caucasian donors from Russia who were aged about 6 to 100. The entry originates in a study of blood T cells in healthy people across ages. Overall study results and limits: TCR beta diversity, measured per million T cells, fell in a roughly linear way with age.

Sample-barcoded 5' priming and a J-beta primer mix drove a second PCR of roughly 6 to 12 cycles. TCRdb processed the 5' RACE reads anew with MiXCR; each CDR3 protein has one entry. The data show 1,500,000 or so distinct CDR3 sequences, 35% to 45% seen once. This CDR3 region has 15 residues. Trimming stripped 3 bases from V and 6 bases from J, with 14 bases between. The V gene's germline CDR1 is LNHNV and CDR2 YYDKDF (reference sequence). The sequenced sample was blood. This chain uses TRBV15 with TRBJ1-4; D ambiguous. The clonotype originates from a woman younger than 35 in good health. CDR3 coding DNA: TGTGCCACCAGCAGTTCCGGGGTGTATGATGAAAAACTGTTTTTT. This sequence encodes CATSSSGVYDEKLFF.